Detailed here is one T cell receptor (beta chain). The antigen is undetermined. These data originate in a study of vaccination effects on CD4 cells after COVID-19. Study-level results: Late post-vaccination samples showed marked contraction of infection- and vaccine-induced clones. In vaccinees who were healthy, merely 1 out of 255 vaccine-induced clones cross-reacted with common cold coronaviruses.

The data were produced by immunoSEQ multiplex PCR, yet TCRdb's version contains in-frame clones alone and is incomplete. Here the sample spans about 41,000 clones, over 75% being singletons. Germline V CDR1 and CDR2: MNHEY, SVGAGI. V was cut by 6 bases and J by 8 bases, with 15 bases left in between. The CDR3 sequence is 13 residues long. Before sequencing, viral peptide pools were used by the ViraFEST assay to expand antigen-specific CD4+ T cells. Culture lasted roughly 9 days before CD4+ T cell isolation. According to the study, vaccine recipients showed no prior SARS-CoV-2 infection and negative nucleocapsid antibodies. Cultures of some 1.8 million PBMC per well contained 9 to 10 IU/ml IL-2 plus 10 ug/ml peptides. Cultures got half-medium changes with IL-2 on days 3 and 7.

This receptor was obtained from a human donor who received a COVID-19 vaccine. This chain links TRBV6-5 with TRBJ2-3; the D gene is possibly TRBD2 (7 bases). Sequenced here: CD4+ T cells from PBMCs cultured with HCoV-NL63 spike peptides, sampled before COVID-19 vaccination. The CDR3 region has the DNA TGTGCCAGCAGACAGGGAGGGACATTTACGCAGTATTTT. Its protein product is CASRQGGTFTQYF.